The 20 T cell receptor beta chains below all came from one sample that was sequenced in a study of neurological immune-mediated disorders. TCRdb called the 5' RACE reads again in MiXCR, with one record for every CDR3 protein. The sample carries about 80,000 distinct CDR3 sequences, about 4.5% recorded once. Documented time point: longitudinal time-point 3. The sequencing sample was made of PBMCs. Receptor source: a woman in her fifties or sixties with multiple sclerosis.

This clonotype was observed many times. This rearrangement joins TRBV5-6 to TRBJ2-1, with D unclear. V shed 5 bases and J shed 10 bases, with 10 bases lying between them. Germline V gene lookup returns CDR1 SGHDT and CDR2 YYEEEE. The CDR3 is made up of 11 amino acids. CDR3 protein: CASSWASEQFF. The DNA for the CDR3 is TGTGCCAGCAGTTGGGCCTCCGAGCAGTTCTTC.

This clonotype was found many times. The chain employs TRBV3-1 and TRBJ1-5, with D possibly TRBD1 on 5 matching bases. Trimming removed 1 base from V and 1 base from J, with 14 bases in between. CDR3 size: 17 residues. In germline, CDR1 is LGHDT, CDR2 YNNKEL (reference sequence). The CDR3 DNA sequence: TGTGCCAGCAGCCAAGGAGGACCCAGGGACAGCAATCAGCCCCAGCATTTT. Translating it yields CASSQGGPRDSNQPQHF.

The sample holds many counts of this clonotype. The genes are TRBV3-1 and TRBJ2-7, with a weak D call TRBD1 (6 bases). V shed 1 base and J shed 5 bases, with 15 bases lying between them. This CDR3 has 15 amino acids. Germline V gene sequence: CDR1 LGHDT, CDR2 YNNKEL (reference sequence). In DNA form, the CDR3 reads TGTGCCAGCAGCCAAGCTCCACAGGGTACCCACGAGCAGTACTTC. Amino acids: CASSQAPQGTHEQYF.

This clonotype was observed at least ten times. The chain couples TRBV12-3 or TRBV12-4 to TRBJ2-7; TRBD2 agrees at 7 bases. J gave up 3 bases and V 3 bases, and 8 bases lay outside the gene matches. This CDR3 contains 15 residues. Written as DNA, the CDR3 is TGTGCCAGCAGTTTTGGAGCGGGGACCTACTACGAGCAGTACTTC. Its protein is CASSFGAGTYYEQYF.

The chain recombines TRBV4-1 with TRBJ1-1; 12 bases line up with TRBD1. CDR1 and CDR2 (germline): MGHRA, YSYEKL. J lost 0 bases, V lost 2 bases, and 7 bases had no gene match. The CDR3 length is 18 residues. The CDR3 DNA reads TGCGCCAGCAGCCAAACCGGGACAGGGGGCAAACTGAACACTGAAGCTTTCTTT. Translating it yields CASSQTGTGGKLNTEAFF.

This clonotype was seen many times. The chain employs TRBV6-5 and TRBJ2-1; 7 bases fit TRBD2. Germline assignment: CDR1 MNHEY and CDR2 SVGAGI. V dropped 0 bases and J dropped 8; count of bases not matched to a gene: 4. CDR3 size: 14 residues. CDR3 sequence (DNA): TGTGCCAGCAGTTACTCGGGAGGGAAGGATGAGCAGTTCTTC. Translated, it gives CASSYSGGKDEQFF.

This clonotype came up many times. The rearrangement joins TRBV19 to TRBJ1-1; TRBD1 is a possible D gene (5 bases). Germline V CDR1 and CDR2: LNHDA, SQIVND (reference sequence). V shed 7 bases and J shed 6 bases, with 15 bases lying between them. CDR3 length equals 13 residues. The CDR3 protein is CASKTDMWAEAFF. The CDR3 nucleotides read TGTGCCAGTAAAACGGACATGTGGGCTGAAGCTTTCTTT.

This clonotype was picked up many times. The chain combines TRBV5-1 with TRBJ1-1, with no clear D. The CDR3 runs to 14 residues. The germline CDR1 and CDR2 sequences are SGHRS and YFSETQ. The V end lost 0 bases, the J end lost 1 base, and 7 bases lay between the germline ends. CDR3 protein: CASSLVAQNTEAFF. The CDR3 nucleotides read TGCGCCAGCAGCTTGGTGGCTCAGAACACTGAAGCTTTCTTT.

This clonotype was detected only a few times. The chain uses TRBV7-8 and TRBJ2-7; 9 bases are a match to TRBD1. Germline CDR1 and CDR2: SGHVS and FQNEAQ. The CDR3 has 14 residues. The ends lost 10 bases at V and 7 bases at J; junction bases unmatched: 14. For the CDR3, the DNA is TGTGCCACCTATTACCGGGACAGGGAGGGAGAGCAGTACTTC. This codes for CATYYRDREGEQYF. The full variable domain, completed using reference TRBV7-8 and TRBJ2-7, is GAGVSQSPRYKVAKRGQDVALRCDPISGHVSLFWYQQALGQGPEFLTYFQNEAQLDKSGLPSDRFFAERPEGSVSTLKIQRTQQEDSAVYLCATYYRDREGEQYFGPGTRLTVT.

Many counts were recorded for this clonotype. V usage is TRBV5-1 and J usage is TRBJ2-4; TRBD2 agrees at 9 bases. After removal of 4 bases from V and 8 bases from J, the junction contained 4 bases not matched to a gene. The CDR3 consists of 13 residues. Germline V lookup: CDR1 SGHRS, CDR2 YFSETQ. CDR3 region: CASSSGGLDIQYF. The DNA for the CDR3 is TGCGCCAGCAGCAGCGGGGGGCTTGACATTCAGTACTTC. Full variable domain (remainder filled in from reference TRBV5-1 and TRBJ2-4): KAGVTQTPRYLIKTRGQQVTLSCSPISGHRSVSWYQQTPGQGLQFLFEYFSETQRNKGNFPGRFSGRQFSNSRSEMNVSTLELGDSALYLCASSSGGLDIQYFGAGTRLSVL.

This clonotype showed up many times. V is TRBV5-1 and J is TRBJ2-3; TRBD2 aligns across 8 bases. This CDR3 spans 15 amino acids. The germline CDR1 and CDR2 sequences are SGHRS and YFSETQ. V was pared by 6 bases and J by 2 bases, with 8 bases of the junction left unmatched. The CDR3 loop is CASIPGGVYTDTQYF. The CDR3, as DNA: TGCGCCAGCATCCCCGGGGGGGTATACACAGATACGCAGTATTTT.

This clonotype was seen ten or more times. The chain couples TRBV3-1 to TRBJ2-7, with 8 positions matching TRBD1. The CDR3 is 13 amino acids. The germline V gene encodes CDR1 LGHDT and CDR2 YNNKEL (reference sequence). V was pared by 8 bases and J by 1 base, with 4 bases of the junction left unmatched. CDR3 nucleotide sequence: TGTGCCAGCCGGAGGACAGGGTCCTACGAGCAGTACTTC. Translation gives CASRRTGSYEQYF.

Ten or more counts support this clonotype. Written as DNA, the CDR3 is TGTGCCAGCAGCTTACAGGGGGCGAAGTTACAGCCCCAGCATTTT. This sequence encodes CASSLQGAKLQPQHF. The chain recombines TRBV5-6 with TRBJ1-5; 9 nucleotides agree with TRBD1. V lost 2 bases and J lost 7; bases outside the gene matches: 7. The length of the CDR3 is 15 residues. The germline V gene has CDR1 SGHDT and CDR2 YYEEEE.

A few counts support this clonotype. This may come from a read error, since a much larger clone is one base off. The rearrangement links TRBV29-1 to TRBJ1-2; D gene uncertain. V was shortened by 5 bases and J by 6 bases, with 13 bases between the two germline ends. Germline lookup yields CDR1 SQVTM and CDR2 ANQGSEA. The CDR3 is made up of 12 amino acids. CDR3 sequence: CSVTKGRDGYTF. As DNA, the CDR3 is TGCAGCGTTACCAAGGGTAGGGATGGCTACACCTTC.

This clonotype was seen repeatedly, ten times or more. The V call is TRBV10-2, the J call TRBJ2-2; D is unclear. V lost 4 bases and J lost 0, with 3 bases in between. The CDR3 contains 13 residues. The germline V gene has CDR1 WSHSY and CDR2 SAAADI. Here the CDR3 reads CASSAANTGELFF. The CDR3 nucleotides read TGCGCCAGCAGTGCGGCGAACACCGGGGAGCTGTTTTTT.

Many counts were recorded for this clonotype. V and J are TRBV5-6 and TRBJ2-7; D possibly corresponds to TRBD1 (5 bases). This CDR3 is 14 amino acids long. From germline, CDR1 is SGHDT and CDR2 YYEEEE. With 1 base removed from V and 6 bases from J, the gap between germline ends came to 14 bases. The CDR3 reads CASSLKGPLAEQYF. DNA for the CDR3: TGTGCCAGCAGCTTGAAGGGGCCCCTTGCCGAGCAGTACTTC.

The sample holds many counts of this clonotype. The V and J genes are TRBV2 and TRBJ2-2; D is possibly TRBD2 (5 bases). The CDR3 is made up of 17 amino acids. Trimming took 0 bases from V and 5 from J, leaving 16 bases between them. CDR1 and CDR2 (germline): SNHLY, FYNNEI. The CDR3, as DNA: TGTGCCAGCAGTGAAGCGCCTCCGGGCCGCGGGACCGGGGAGCTGTTTTTT. It specifies CASSEAPPGRGTGELFF. Using reference TRBV2 and TRBJ2-2 for the parts outside the CDR3, the full variable domain is EPEVTQTPSHQVTQMGQEVILRCVPISNHLYFYWYRQILGQKVEFLVSFYNNEISEKSEIFDDQFSVERPDGSNFTLKIRSTKLEDSAMYFCASSEAPPGRGTGELFFGEGSRLTVL.

This clonotype has at least ten counts. The J gene is TRBJ1-2, the V gene TRBV20-1; 7 nucleotides line up with TRBD1. The CDR3 consists of 14 residues. V dropped 4 bases and J dropped 4; count of bases not matched to a gene: 9. CDR1 is DFQATT and CDR2 is SNEGSKA in the germline V gene (reference sequence). CDR3 sequence (DNA): TGCAGTGCTATCCGACAGGGACAGAGCTATGGCTACACCTTC. It encodes CSAIRQGQSYGYTF.

Ten or more counts support this clonotype. The rearrangement links TRBV7-9 to TRBJ1-4; D unclear. V was clipped by 0 bases and J by 3 bases, with 11 bases between them. The germline gives CDR1 SEHNR, CDR2 FQNEAQ (reference sequence). The CDR3 consists of 16 residues. CDR3 residues: CASSLALTMANEKLFF. The CDR3 coding sequence is TGTGCCAGCAGCTTAGCGCTCACTATGGCTAATGAAAAACTGTTTTTT.

This clonotype was counted ten times or more. The V gene is TRBV3-1, the J gene TRBJ1-1; D gene unclear. CDR1 and CDR2 (germline): LGHDT, YNNKEL (reference sequence). V lost 5 bases and J lost 0, with 10 bases in between. The CDR3 extends over 14 amino acids. In nucleotides, the CDR3 is TGTGCCAGCAGCAAACAGCCCCTGAACACTGAAGCTTTCTTT. Protein product: CASSKQPLNTEAFF.